These T cell receptor beta chains were read from a single sample in a study of T cell repertoires in cytomegalovirus infection. TCRdb analysed the reads with MiXCR anew, one entry per CDR3 protein. The sample contains around 320,000 distinct CDR3 sequences, 9.5% of which appear only once. What was sequenced was PBMCs. The receptors here all came from a human donor in good health (CMV status not recorded). Some clones in this sample may be carry-over from other donors' samples. The CDR3 runs from the conserved cysteine through the conserved F or W. A D gene is named only where the DNA matches it firmly.

>TRBJ2-7|-|TRBV7-2
CASSSGREYHEQYF
>TRBJ1-6|-|TRBV7-9
CASSPDGPSNSPLHF
>TRBJ2-5|TRBD2|TRBV12-3/TRBV12-4
CASSFLAGGFQETQYF
>TRBJ1-6|-|TRBV12-5
CASGLDNSPLHF
>TRBJ2-1|TRBD1|TRBV24-1
CATSDPGQGYNEQFF
>TRBJ2-3|TRBD2|TRBV7-3
CASSLIAGGGSTDTQYF
>TRBJ2-1|TRBD1|TRBV3-1
CASSQSSGQSQFF
>TRBJ1-2|TRBD1|TRBV12-3/TRBV12-4
CASSRRDRGLNYGYTF
>TRBJ2-5|-|TRBV11-2
CASSFSPNLGETQYF
>TRBJ2-7|-|TRBV18
CASSPRPQDEQYF
>TRBJ2-5|-|TRBV7-6
CASSLNAAGTQYF
>TRBJ1-5|-|TRBV6-2/TRBV6-3
CASSHGGGGNQPQHF
>TRBJ2-5|-|TRBV7-9
CASSPFFWGVGQETQYF
>TRBJ2-3|-|TRBV10-3
CAISETMTAALRTDTQYF
>TRBJ2-7|-|TRBV12-3/TRBV12-4
CASSPEGTQKSHEQYF
>TRBJ2-1|TRBD2|TRBV5-1
CASSLSGRADEQFF
>TRBJ2-2|-|TRBV19
CASNRRVETGELFF
>TRBJ2-7|-|TRBV7-6
CASTAGSYEQYF
>TRBJ2-3|-|TRBV5-4
CASSLVPGAQVTQYF
>TRBJ2-1|-|TRBV28
CASSLSSSLTAGEQFF
>TRBJ2-1|TRBD2|TRBV12-3/TRBV12-4
CASRLRTSGEYNEQFF
>TRBJ2-1|TRBD1|TRBV12-3/TRBV12-4
CASSLRGTGTGYNEQFF
>TRBJ1-1|-|TRBV7-2
CASSSGWGAARAFF
>TRBJ1-2|-|TRBV2
CASTPGLANYGYTF
>TRBJ2-5|-|TRBV12-3/TRBV12-4
CASRPQGWQTQYF
>TRBJ1-6|TRBD1|TRBV7-9
CASSLIRGSTDSPLHF
>TRBJ2-7|-|TRBV7-9
CASSLDGASYEQYF
>TRBJ2-3|TRBD2|TRBV11-2
CASSLRAGGPPDTQYF
>TRBJ2-7|-|TRBV5-6
CASSWGGEQYF
>TRBJ2-1|TRBD2|TRBV30
CAWSGQAFSSGTYNEQFF
>TRBJ1-5|-|TRBV7-2
CASSLQGTSTVINQPQHF
>TRBJ1-2|-|TRBV19
CASSPAGSNYGYTF
>TRBJ2-7|-|TRBV7-2
CASSFDGRGYEQYF
>TRBJ2-3|TRBD2|TRBV7-8
CASSKRPTSGRAGDTQYF
>TRBJ1-5|TRBD1|TRBV7-2
CASSGRGGNQPQHF
>TRBJ1-1|TRBD1|TRBV15
CATSVRDSQLEAFF
>TRBJ1-5|-|TRBV7-2
CASSINRQPQHF
>TRBJ2-2|-|TRBV24-1
CATSDQPTGNTGELFF